This T cell receptor (beta chain) was sequenced in a study of blood T cell repertoires in COVID-19 (dated by TCRdb to 2018 to 2020). With regard to the full study: The collaborator samples originated in the United States, Italy and Spain and spanned the acute and convalescent phases of COVID-19. Subjects who had been exposed to COVID-19, were actively infected with it, or had recovered from it provided the deeply sampled blood TCRbeta repertoires that made up the dataset. The sample metadata nearly always contained a de-identified subject ID, COVID-19 status, age in years and sex. HLA class I and class II types, where available, came from metadata supplied by the sample provider rather than from assay-based typing. The repertoires were made available in a free public database intended to serve as a resource for research on the immune response to SARS-CoV-2. Samples were obtained from the ongoing ImmuneRACE study (first 160 participants) and from 1,254 subjects provided by 6 global collaborators. The material from the prospective study consisted of cDNA or gDNA derived from T cells, B-cell-depleted T cells, or PBMCs.

TCRbeta CDR3 regions were amplified from genomic DNA by means of the immunoSEQ Assay, a bias-controlled multiplex PCR. On the study's bioinformatics: Nucleated cell counts per sample were estimated from amplification of reference gene primers within the assay. To quantify the absolute abundance of each unique TCRbeta CDR3 rearrangement, sequence reads were collapsed and filtered. For each sample, productive Simpson clonality was calculated as the square root of Simpson's diversity index over productive rearrangements. The table was pulled from immuneACCESS by TCRdb, which kept in-frame rearrangements only. Such tables lose some clones; where checked, under half of the loss comes from unresolved V genes, and the rest has no known cause. V, J and clone size are those of that table, while D and trimming were read from the DNA. This sample gives around 230,000 clones in total; 80% to 90% of them show up just once. The top ten constitute 7% to 10% of the sample.

V sheds 9 bases and J sheds 0 bases, leaving 4 bases between their ends. Spanning cysteine to phenylalanine, the CDR3 consists of 11 amino acids. Here the CDR3 DNA is all that survives: 33 bases in frame from base 1. Reading the germline V gene gives CDR1 KGHSH and CDR2 LQKENI. Collaborating institutions collected whole blood in K2EDTA tubes following their own protocols. For TCRbeta analysis, collaborator samples were shipped as frozen whole blood, as isolated PBMCs, or as DNA extracted from either sample type. General findings and caveats noted by the study authors: Clinical and demographic metadata were provided uncurated, with the amount varying by source and participant.

On this clone: The specificity of this receptor is unknown. No much larger clone exists at a distance of one base, and base qualities are not known.

This sequence was found in a woman aged 45-65 years with acute or convalescent COVID-19. The sample comprised peripheral blood. The sequence joins TRBV18 to TRBJ2-3, with an unclear D gene assignment. The base sequence is TGTGCCAGTACAAGCACAGATACGCAGTATTTT. It translates to CASTSTDTQYF.